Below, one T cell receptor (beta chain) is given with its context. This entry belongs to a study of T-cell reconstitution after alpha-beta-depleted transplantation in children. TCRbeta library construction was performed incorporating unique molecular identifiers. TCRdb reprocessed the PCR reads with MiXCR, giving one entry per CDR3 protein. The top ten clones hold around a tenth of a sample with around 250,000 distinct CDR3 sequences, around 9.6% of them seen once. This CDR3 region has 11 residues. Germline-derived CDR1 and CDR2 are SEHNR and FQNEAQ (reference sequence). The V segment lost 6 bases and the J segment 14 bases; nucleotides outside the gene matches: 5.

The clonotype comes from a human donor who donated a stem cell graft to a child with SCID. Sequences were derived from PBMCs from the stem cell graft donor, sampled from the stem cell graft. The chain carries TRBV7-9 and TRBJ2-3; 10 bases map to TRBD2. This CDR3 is CASSSSGGPYF. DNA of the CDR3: TGTGCCAGCAGTTCTAGCGGGGGTCCGTATTTT. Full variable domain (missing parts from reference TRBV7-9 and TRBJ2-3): DTGVSQNPRHKITKRGQNVTFRCDPISEHNRLYWYRQTLGQGPEFLTYFQNEAQLEKSRLLSDRFSAERPKGSFSTLEIQRTEQGDSAMYLCASSSSGGPYFGPGTRLTVL.